This T cell receptor (beta chain) was documented in a study of blood T cell repertoires in COVID-19 (dated by TCRdb to 2019 to 2021). Some background on the complete study: Samples from collaborators originated in the United States, Italy and Spain and spanned both the acute and convalescent phases of COVID-19. The material from the prospective study consisted of cDNA or gDNA derived from T cells, B-cell-depleted T cells, or PBMCs. Subjects who had been exposed to COVID-19, were actively infected with it, or had recovered from it provided the deeply sampled blood TCRbeta repertoires that made up the dataset. The repertoires were released in a freely available public database intended as a resource for research on the immune response to SARS-CoV-2. The samples were drawn from two sources: the first 160 participants of the ongoing ImmuneRACE study, and 1,254 subjects contributed by 6 global collaborators. Sample metadata almost always included a de-identified subject ID, COVID-19 status, age in years and sex. HLA class I and class II types, where available, came from metadata supplied by the sample provider rather than from assay-based typing. What the authors observed across the whole study: How much clinical and demographic metadata was included differed by source and by participant, and the metadata was provided uncurated.

Participants in the prospective study were aged about 18 to 95 years, lived in about two dozen United States geographic areas, and enrolled through a virtual design. In the prospective study, cohorts were assigned on the basis of participant-reported clinical history obtained from a screening survey and a study questionnaire. ImmuneRACE Cohort 3 recovered participants were defined by two consecutive negative NP/OP PCR tests, healthcare professional clearance, or symptom resolution. In the prospective study, mobile phlebotomists collected whole blood, serum and a nasopharyngeal or oropharyngeal swab from each participant. Over a roughly two-month period, participants in the prospective study had the option of providing additional blood draws and questionnaires. Prospective study blood samples were shipped either frozen or at room temperature before DNA extraction. The immunoSEQ Assay, a bias-controlled multiplex PCR, was used to amplify TCRbeta CDR3 regions from genomic DNA. The paper's data handling went like this. The number of nucleated cells in each sample was estimated by amplification of reference gene primers within the assay. Sequence reads were collapsed and filtered to measure the absolute abundance of every unique TCRbeta CDR3 rearrangement. For each sample, productive Simpson clonality was calculated as the square root of Simpson's diversity index over productive rearrangements. Held by TCRdb, this immuneACCESS table contains in-frame sequences only and omits some clones. Under half of the omission traces to an unresolved V gene where checked; the cause of the rest is unknown. That table furnishes V, J and clone size, whereas the DNA furnished D and trimming. The sample yields hundreds of thousands of clones; around 88% were counted once. 2% to 2.5% of the sample is held by the ten biggest clonotypes.

In regard to this clone: This clone's antigen is unknown. Base-call qualities are not available, and no considerably larger clone is one nucleotide away. In the same sample, other DNA sequences code for this CDR3.

The clonotype comes from a woman aged 50 to 60 who had recovered from COVID-19. Sequences were obtained from PBMCs or T cells enriched from blood (not recorded which).

The CDR3 protein: CASSPGQGHGYTF. The DNA sequence is as follows: TGTGCCAGCAGCCCGGGACAGGGTCATGGCTACACCTTC. The rearrangement joined TRBV7-9 to TRBJ1-2; 9 bases in between match TRBD1. The CDR3 has 13 amino acids, counting the end cysteine and phenylalanine. Left in the record is the CDR3 DNA by itself, 39 bases read in frame from the first base. At the junction V is shortened by 5 bases and J by 6 bases; bases outside the gene matches: 4. Based on the germline V gene (reference sequence), the CDR1 and CDR2 sequences are SEHNR and FQNEAQ. This CDR3, with the reference TRBV7-9 and TRBJ1-2 proteins standing in past its ends, gives the full variable domain DTGVSQNPRHKITKRGQNVTFRCDPISEHNRLYWYRQTLGQGPEFLTYFQNEAQLEKSRLLSDRFSAERPKGSFSTLEIQRTEQGDSAMYLCASSPGQGHGYTFGSGTRLTVV.